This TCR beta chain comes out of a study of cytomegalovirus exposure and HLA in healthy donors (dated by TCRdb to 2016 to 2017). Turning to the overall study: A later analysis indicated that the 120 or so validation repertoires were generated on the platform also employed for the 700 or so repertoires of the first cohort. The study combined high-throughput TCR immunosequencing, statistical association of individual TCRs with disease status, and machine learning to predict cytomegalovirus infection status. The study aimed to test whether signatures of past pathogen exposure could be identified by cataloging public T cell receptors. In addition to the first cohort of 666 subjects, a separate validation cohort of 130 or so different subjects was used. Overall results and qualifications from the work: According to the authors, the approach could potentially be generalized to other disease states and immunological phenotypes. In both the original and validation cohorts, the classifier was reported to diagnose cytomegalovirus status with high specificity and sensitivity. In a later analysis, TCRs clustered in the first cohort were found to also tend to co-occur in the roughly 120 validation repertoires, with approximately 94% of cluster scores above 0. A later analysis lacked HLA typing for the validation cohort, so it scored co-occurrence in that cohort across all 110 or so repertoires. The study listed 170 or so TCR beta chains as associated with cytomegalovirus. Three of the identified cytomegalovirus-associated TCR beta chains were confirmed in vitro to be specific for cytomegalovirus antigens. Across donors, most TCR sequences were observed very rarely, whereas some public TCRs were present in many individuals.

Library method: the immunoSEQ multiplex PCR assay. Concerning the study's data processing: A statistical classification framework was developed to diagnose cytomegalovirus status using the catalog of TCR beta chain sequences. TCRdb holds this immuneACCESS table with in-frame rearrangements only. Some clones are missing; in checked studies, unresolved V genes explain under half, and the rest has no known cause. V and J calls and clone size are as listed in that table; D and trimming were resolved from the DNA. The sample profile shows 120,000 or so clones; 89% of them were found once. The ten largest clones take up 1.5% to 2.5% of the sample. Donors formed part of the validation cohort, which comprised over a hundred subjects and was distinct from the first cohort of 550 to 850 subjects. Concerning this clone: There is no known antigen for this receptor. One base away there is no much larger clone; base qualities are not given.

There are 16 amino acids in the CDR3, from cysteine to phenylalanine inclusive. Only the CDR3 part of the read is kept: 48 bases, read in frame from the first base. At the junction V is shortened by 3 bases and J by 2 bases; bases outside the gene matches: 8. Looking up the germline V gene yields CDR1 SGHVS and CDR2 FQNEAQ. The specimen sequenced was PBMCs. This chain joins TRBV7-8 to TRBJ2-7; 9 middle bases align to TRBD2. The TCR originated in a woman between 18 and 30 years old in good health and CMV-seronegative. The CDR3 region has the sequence CASSFLAGSRPYEQYF. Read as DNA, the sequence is TGTGCCAGCAGCTTCCTAGCGGGGAGCCGACCCTACGAGCAGTACTTC.